The 3 T cell receptor beta chains below come from one sample, sequenced in a study of blood T cell repertoires in COVID-19 (TCRdb year 2020). Receptors were amplified or captured by the immunoSEQ multiplex PCR assay. Entries here come from immuneACCESS through TCRdb and include only in-frame sequences with V and J called. Some clones fail to appear in such tables; in the studies checked, an unresolved V gene covers under half of the shortfall, and the cause of the remainder is unknown. The table for this sample lists about 270,000 clones; about 89% of them were counted only once. The ten largest make up approximately 9.7% of the sample. Sequencing input: peripheral blood. These receptors came from a man in his forties with active or convalescent COVID-19.

J is TRBJ1-2 and V is TRBV13, with 7 bases identical to TRBD1. V lost 4 bases and J lost 6; bases outside the gene matches: 5. The CDR3 consists of 13 residues. Germline V gene sequence: CDR1 PRHDT, CDR2 FYEKMQ (reference sequence). CDR3 coding DNA: TGTGCCAGCAGCTCACAGGGGTTGCATGGCTACACCTTC. Translation gives CASSSQGLHGYTF.

In DNA, the CDR3 is TGTGCCAGCAGTGTGACTAGCGGGGGAGAGGGAGTTGAGCAGTTCTTC. This gives the protein CASSVTSGGEGVEQFF. The rearrangement links TRBV6-1 to TRBJ2-1; 12 bases are shared with TRBD2. J was trimmed by 9 bases and V by 4 bases; bases with no gene match: 10. Germline CDR1 and CDR2: MNHNS and SASEGT. CDR3 length equals 16 residues.

The chain links TRBV6-5 to TRBJ1-2; 10 nucleotides agree with TRBD1. The J segment lost 4 bases and the V segment lost 3 bases, leaving 5 bases of the junction unmatched. Germline assignment: CDR1 MNHEY and CDR2 SVGAGI. There are 15 residues in the CDR3. The CDR3 sequence: CASSYGTGDRYGYTF. Written as DNA, the CDR3 is TGTGCCAGCAGTTATGGGACAGGGGATCGCTATGGCTACACCTTC.